This TCR beta chain came from a study of T cell responses to AZD1222 COVID-19 vaccine. General study results and limits: At baseline, just six or seven AZD1222 recipients tested seropositive.

CDR1 and CDR2 from the germline V gene are SGDLS and YYNGEE. After removal of 4 bases from V and 4 bases from J, the junction contained 5 bases not matched to a gene. The CDR3 extends over 15 amino acids. TCRdb's table, derived via immunoSEQ multiplex PCR, lists solely in-frame clones and lacks some. The sample lists under 200,000 clones; about 90% were seen once. Concerning this clone itself: Antigen: not known.

Source: peripheral blood, taken on day 0 of MenACWY control vaccination. The TCR was taken from an adult in good health. This rearrangement joins TRBV9 to TRBJ1-4; 9 bases line up with TRBD1. DNA for the CDR3: TGTGCCAGCAGCACAACAGGGGGCGGTAATGAAAAACTGTTTTTT. It yields the protein CASSTTGGGNEKLFF.